This paragraph covers one TCR beta chain sequence. Its target is unknown. Random-hexamer reverse transcription was applied to about 0.45 to 1 ug RNA. TCRdb re-called the immunoSEQ multiplex PCR reads through MiXCR, storing one row per CDR3 protein. Altogether some 170,000 distinct CDR3 sequences are present, about 93% being singletons, with the ten largest covering more than 0.11%. The source of the sample is a study of CD8 T cells in Susac syndrome. Study-wide findings and caveats: In its TCR sequencing and HLA analysis, the study acknowledged that the number of individuals was relatively small.

The germline V gene encodes CDR1 LNHDA and CDR2 SQIVND (reference sequence). V lost 1 base, J lost 1 base, and 8 bases lay in between. CDR3 size: 15 residues. This clonotype was sampled from a human donor in good health. The V gene is TRBV19, the J gene TRBJ1-5, with D hard to call. The sample was CD4+ T cells from PBMCs. The CDR3 bases are TGTGCCAGTAGTATAGTACAAGGAAGCAATCAGCCCCAGCATTTT. It is translated as CASSIVQGSNQPQHF.